One T cell receptor (beta chain) is described in this entry. The target antigen is unknown. CDR1 and CDR2 (germline): LGHNA, YNFKEQ. There are 13 residues in the CDR3. The germline V and J ends were trimmed by 2 bases and 5 bases, with 9 bases remaining between them. This sample was included in a study of T-cell reconstitution after alpha-beta-depleted transplantation in children. Study-wide points: Surviving recipient cells, namely T cells and thymic progenitors, were the source of high day-60 TCRbeta diversity in some patients. Reported findings indicate that, about two months after transplant, alpha-beta T cells came from several hundred expanded clones, which were derived from non-depleted graft cells.

Preparation of the TCRbeta library used unique molecular identifiers. TCRdb ran MiXCR on the PCR reads and lists one entry per CDR3 protein. Of about 980,000 distinct CDR3 sequences in the sample, less than 30% were seen once. The sequence came from a boy less than two years old who had a stem cell transplant for SCID, so the T cells may come from the graft donor. Sequenced material: PBMCs, mostly from graft donor cells, taken 360 days after TCRalphabeta/CD19-depleted stem cell transplant. The chain has TRBV4-2 and TRBJ2-5, with TRBD2 as a possible D gene (5 bases). CDR3 nucleotides: TGTGCCAGCAGCCAACTAAGGGAGGAGACCCAGTACTTC. It translates to CASSQLREETQYF.